A single sample gave rise to the 27 T cell receptor beta chains below, sequenced in a study of T-cell reconstitution after alpha-beta-depleted transplantation in children. Construction of the TCRbeta library involved unique molecular identifiers. TCRdb re-derived calls from the PCR reads in MiXCR, one entry per CDR3 protein. This table holds 95,000 to 150,000 distinct CDR3 sequences, about 23% found once. The sample consisted of PBMCs, mostly from graft donor cells, taken 180 days after TCRalphabeta/CD19-depleted stem cell transplant. The receptors originated from a male patient aged 2-15 years who had a stem cell transplant for chronic granulomatous disease, so the T cells may come from the graft donor.

The V call is TRBV5-1, the J call TRBJ2-5; D unclear. In germline, CDR1 is SGHRS, CDR2 YFSETQ. This CDR3 is 12 amino acids long. Between the trimmed V and J ends, which lost 2 bases and 5 bases, there was a span of 7 bases. The CDR3 reads CASSFDLETQYF. The CDR3 nucleotides are TGCGCCAGCAGCTTCGATTTGGAGACCCAGTACTTC. The full variable domain, in which reference TRBV5-1 and TRBJ2-5 provide the parts outside the CDR3, is KAGVTQTPRYLIKTRGQQVTLSCSPISGHRSVSWYQQTPGQGLQFLFEYFSETQRNKGNFPGRFSGRQFSNSRSEMNVSTLELGDSALYLCASSFDLETQYFGPGTRLLVL.

This chain connects TRBV12-3 or TRBV12-4 to TRBJ2-7; D possibly corresponds to TRBD2 (5 bases). The CDR3 is 13 residues long. Trimming pared 3 bases from V and 6 bases from J, leaving 12 bases between. CDR3 protein: CASSLYTRLEQYF. The CDR3 DNA reads TGTGCCAGCAGTTTGTACACTAGACTCGAGCAGTACTTC.

The chain recombines TRBV5-1 with TRBJ2-1, with TRBD2 identical over 12 bases. Germline V lookup: CDR1 SGHRS, CDR2 YFSETQ. This CDR3 is 21 amino acids long. Trimming removed 9 bases from V and 0 bases from J; junction bases left unmatched: 22. The CDR3 sequence is CAMSFWLLGTSGLSSYNEQFF. As DNA, the CDR3 is TGCGCCATGAGCTTCTGGCTTTTGGGGACTAGCGGGTTGAGCTCCTACAATGAGCAGTTCTTC. The whole variable domain, filled in from reference TRBV5-1 and TRBJ2-1, reads KAGVTQTPRYLIKTRGQQVTLSCSPISGHRSVSWYQQTPGQGLQFLFEYFSETQRNKGNFPGRFSGRQFSNSRSEMNVSTLELGDSALYLCAMSFWLLGTSGLSSYNEQFFGPGTRLTVL.

The gene calls are TRBV5-1 and TRBJ2-1; D not certain. Germline assignment: CDR1 SGHRS and CDR2 YFSETQ. The CDR3 is made up of 14 amino acids. V was cut by 0 bases and J by 7 bases, with 11 bases left in between. CDR3 in amino acids: CASSLASTGNEQFF. CDR3 nucleotide sequence: TGCGCCAGCAGCTTGGCCTCTACCGGGAATGAGCAGTTCTTC.

This clonotype appeared many times. J is TRBJ2-7 and V is TRBV20-1; a weak D match, TRBD2 (5 bases). Germline CDR1 reads DFQATT; CDR2 reads SNEGSKA (reference sequence). The CDR3 consists of 15 residues. V was pared by 3 bases and J by 3 bases, with 18 bases between. CDR3 nucleotide sequence: TGCAGTGCTAGGGGGTCCGAGGGAGTTGGCTACGAGCAGTACTTC. Its translation is CSARGSEGVGYEQYF.

The V and J genes are TRBV6-1 and TRBJ2-1; D is unclear. The V end was cut by 6 bases, the J end by 9 bases, with 18 bases between. Germline CDR1 MNHNS, CDR2 SASEGT. This CDR3 region has 14 residues. The CDR3 protein is CASRHLVVGREQFF. CDR3 bases: TGTGCCAGCAGACACCTCGTCGTAGGCCGTGAGCAGTTCTTC.

This clonotype was observed at least ten times. This chain uses TRBV20-1 with TRBJ1-1, with D unresolved. Between the trimmed V and J ends, which lost 4 bases and 1 base, there was a span of 16 bases. CDR1 is DFQATT and CDR2 is SNEGSKA in the germline V gene (reference sequence). This CDR3 comprises 15 residues. The CDR3 coding sequence is TGCAGTGCTAATTCGTATGAGTTTAAGAACACTGAAGCTTTCTTT. Amino acid sequence: CSANSYEFKNTEAFF.

This clonotype has just a few counts. The chain employs TRBV29-1 and TRBJ2-3; 14 bases fit TRBD2. Per the germline V gene, CDR1 is SQVTM and CDR2 is ANQGSEA. The V and J ends lost 7 bases and 2 bases, in that order; junction bases with no gene match: 2. CDR3 size: 14 residues. CDR3 nucleotide sequence: TGCAGCGGGGGACTAGCGGGGGTCACAGATACGCAGTATTTT. It specifies CSGGLAGVTDTQYF.

This clonotype was detected a few times. The V call is TRBV5-6, the J call TRBJ2-7; possibly TRBD2 for D (6 bases). The CDR3 consists of 11 residues. The germline V and J ends were trimmed by 8 bases and 3 bases, with 9 bases remaining between them. Germline loops: CDR1 SGHDT, CDR2 YYEEEE. In nucleotides, the CDR3 is TGTGCCAGAAGGAGGGGCTACGAGCAGTACTTC. Its translation: CARRRGYEQYF.

This clonotype was observed at least ten times. V usage is TRBV27 and J usage is TRBJ1-5, with D tentatively TRBD1 (6 bases). This CDR3 region has 13 residues. V lost 6 bases to trimming and J lost 6 bases, with 12 bases between them. CDR1 and CDR2 from the germline V gene are MNHEY and SMNVEV (reference sequence). This chain's CDR3 is CASSPSGAQPQHF. In DNA form, the CDR3 reads TGTGCCAGCAGCCCTTCGGGGGCTCAGCCCCAGCATTTT.

Details on this clonotype: The junction does not match germline at one end; this may be a read error. V usage is TRBV11-1 and J usage is TRBJ1-1; D ambiguous. The CDR3 has 17 amino acids. Germline CDR1 is SGHAT and CDR2 is FQDESV (reference sequence). CDR3 in DNA: TGTGCCACCAGCTTAGTTTACGGCAACACACCTAACACTGAAGCTTTCTTT. Its translation is CATSLVYGNTPNTEAFF.

This clonotype was observed at least ten times. The chain joins TRBV6-4 to TRBJ2-1; 11 nucleotides match TRBD1. J gave up 5 bases and V 4 bases, and 10 bases lay outside the gene matches. The CDR3 totals 17 residues. Germline V CDR1 and CDR2: MRHNA, SNTAGT. The CDR3 spells CASSAHAGTGGDNEQFF. For the CDR3, the DNA is TGTGCCAGCAGTGCCCATGCCGGGACAGGGGGGGACAATGAGCAGTTCTTC.

The V and J genes are TRBV20-1 and TRBJ2-5; 9 nucleotides match TRBD1. From germline, CDR1 is DFQATT and CDR2 SNEGSKA (reference sequence). The V gene end was trimmed by 5 bases and the J gene end by 1 base; junction bases not matched to a gene: 2. The CDR3 contains 13 residues. CDR3 DNA sequence: TGCAGTGCTTCACAGGGGGCCCAAGAGACCCAGTACTTC. Protein sequence: CSASQGAQETQYF.

This clonotype has more than one count but fewer than ten. The V call is TRBV7-2, the J call TRBJ2-7; the match to TRBD2 covers 8 bases. The junction had 9 bases not matched to a gene; V was cut back by 4 bases and J by 4 bases. The CDR3 extends over 15 amino acids. Germline V lookup: CDR1 SGHTA, CDR2 FQGNSA. The CDR3 coding sequence is TGTGCCAGCAGCTCAGCCGAGCGGGGGAAATACGAGCAGTACTTC. Translated: CASSSAERGKYEQYF. The full variable domain, rest sourced from reference TRBV7-2 and TRBJ2-7, is GAGVSQSPSNKVTEKGKDVELRCDPISGHTALYWYRQSLGQGLEFLIYFQGNSAPDKSGLPSDRFSAERTGGSVSTLTIQRTQQEDSAVYLCASSSAERGKYEQYFGPGTRLTVT.

This clonotype was picked up a small number of times. The J gene is TRBJ2-3, the V gene TRBV20-1; D is unresolved. The CDR3 is made up of 14 amino acids. Germline CDR1 is DFQATT and CDR2 is SNEGSKA (reference sequence). V shed 6 bases and J shed 6 bases, with 19 bases lying between them. CDR3 sequence reads: CSAFLRQPMDTQYF. In nucleotides, the CDR3 is TGCAGTGCCTTTCTCCGGCAGCCGATGGATACGCAGTATTTT.

This clonotype was seen a handful of times. The rearrangement joins TRBV12-3 or TRBV12-4 to TRBJ1-1, with D perhaps TRBD1 (5 bases). The V end lost 5 bases, the J end lost 6 bases, and 10 bases lay between the germline ends. The CDR3 consists of 12 residues. Here the CDR3 DNA reads TGTGCCAGCAGTCCAGGGATAGCTGAAGCTTTCTTT. This gives the protein CASSPGIAEAFF.

This clonotype was recorded a few times. J is TRBJ2-1 and V is TRBV12-3 or TRBV12-4; no reliable D call. The CDR3 extends over 18 amino acids. V lost 2 bases to trimming and J lost 0 bases, with 17 bases between them. DNA for the CDR3: TGTGCCAGCAGTTTAAGACTTCCCCTCACCAGCTCCTACAATGAGCAGTTCTTC. Translating it yields CASSLRLPLTSSYNEQFF.

This clonotype was found many times. The V gene is TRBV20-1, the J gene TRBJ2-1; no clear D gene. With 5 bases removed from V and 0 bases from J, the gap between germline ends came to 14 bases. Germline CDR1 reads DFQATT; CDR2 reads SNEGSKA (reference sequence). This CDR3 spans 15 amino acids. The CDR3 here is CSAYDGGLSYNEQFF. DNA for the CDR3: TGCAGTGCTTACGACGGCGGCCTCTCCTACAATGAGCAGTTCTTC.

In its sample, this clonotype was seen many times. The chain combines TRBV20-1 with TRBJ1-4, with D unclear. The V gene lost 6 bases and the J gene lost 4 bases, with 9 bases spanning the gap. The CDR3 is made up of 12 amino acids. Germline-derived CDR1 and CDR2 are DFQATT and SNEGSKA (reference sequence). CDR3 sequence (DNA): TGCAGTGCCACGGGATATAATGAAAAACTGTTTTTT. This gives the protein CSATGYNEKLFF.

This clonotype was seen at least ten times. The chain recombines TRBV11-2 with TRBJ2-1; 11 bases are a match to TRBD2. CDR1 SGHAT and CDR2 FQNNGV come from the germline V gene. The CDR3 is made up of 17 amino acids. With 5 bases clipped from V and 8 bases from J, the junction kept 14 bases outside the gene matches. CDR3 DNA sequence: TGTGCCAGCAGCGAAGGAGTTTTAGCGGGAGGGGTGCATGAGCAGTTCTTC. Its translation is CASSEGVLAGGVHEQFF.

In its sample, this clonotype was seen a few times. This chain uses TRBV6-4 with TRBJ2-1; 8 bases are a match to TRBD1. CDR1 is MRHNA, CDR2 SNTAGT, per germline. The CDR3 is made up of 13 amino acids. With 9 bases clipped from V and 2 bases from J, the junction kept 3 bases outside the gene matches. This CDR3 reads CASPTGAYNEQFF. The CDR3 coding sequence is TGTGCCAGTCCGACAGGGGCCTACAATGAGCAGTTCTTC.

The sample holds many counts of this clonotype. The chain recombines TRBV20-1 with TRBJ2-2; possible D gene TRBD1, 8 bases. There are 15 residues in the CDR3. Trimming removed 5 bases at V and 4 bases at J, with 17 bases between. Germline lookup yields CDR1 DFQATT and CDR2 SNEGSKA (reference sequence). Here the CDR3 reads CSAAPQGGRTGELFF. As DNA, the CDR3 is TGCAGTGCTGCGCCACAGGGGGGGCGCACCGGGGAGCTGTTTTTT.

The table lists this clonotype with a few counts. The V gene is TRBV27, the J gene TRBJ2-7; TRBD2 agrees at 12 bases. The CDR3 length is 13 residues. Germline assignment: CDR1 MNHEY and CDR2 SMNVEV (reference sequence). The trim removed 9 bases at V and 4 bases at J, leaving 4 bases unmatched. The CDR3 loop is CASRLAGAYEQYF. DNA for the CDR3: TGTGCCAGTAGACTAGCGGGAGCTTACGAGCAGTACTTC.

J is TRBJ2-1 and V is TRBV27; D not resolved. This CDR3 is 11 amino acids long. Germline-derived CDR1 and CDR2 are MNHEY and SMNVEV (reference sequence). The germline V and J ends were trimmed by 1 base and 9 bases, with 4 bases remaining between them. CDR3 nucleotide sequence: TGTGCCAGCAGTTTATGGGGTGAGCAGTTCTTC. Amino acid sequence: CASSLWGEQFF.

The rearrangement joins TRBV7-9 to TRBJ2-1; D ambiguous. This CDR3 spans 14 amino acids. Germline V gene data show CDR1 as SEHNR and CDR2 as FQNEAQ (reference sequence). The germline V and J ends were trimmed by 1 base and 7 bases, with 11 bases remaining between them. The CDR3 loop is CASSLGIGWNEQFF. The CDR3 bases are TGTGCCAGCAGCTTAGGGATTGGGTGGAATGAGCAGTTCTTC.

This clonotype has at least ten counts. The chain links TRBV9 to TRBJ2-5, with TRBD2 as a possible D gene (6 bases). V was shortened by 1 base and J by 0 bases, with 19 bases between the two germline ends. This CDR3 comprises 18 residues. The germline V gene has CDR1 SGDLS and CDR2 YYNGEE. The CDR3, as DNA: TGTGCCAGCAGCGTATCGGGAGATCCCCAGTTGTACCAAGAGACCCAGTACTTC. Translation: CASSVSGDPQLYQETQYF.

This clonotype has just a few counts. This rearrangement joins TRBV11-2 to TRBJ2-1; 7 bases are shared with TRBD1. The germline gives CDR1 SGHAT, CDR2 FQNNGV. The V gene end was trimmed by 5 bases and the J gene end by 9 bases; junction bases not matched to a gene: 19. This CDR3 spans 17 amino acids. The DNA of the CDR3 is TGTGCCAGCAGCACTACTCGGACAGGCAATGGCCAAAGTGAGCAGTTCTTC. It yields the protein CASSTTRTGNGQSEQFF.